These 32 T cell receptor beta chains were sequenced from one sample in a study of T-cell memory formation after mild COVID-19. Each CDR3 protein gets one entry after TCRdb re-called the 5' RACE reads with MiXCR. The sample lists 450,000 to 650,000 distinct CDR3 sequences, roughly 17% occurring once. Material for sequencing was PBMCs or a T cell subset sorted from them (not recorded which). The receptor source for this set is an adult woman who had mild COVID-19 (a few samples of this study predate the infection). Cell type and time point are not known.

This clonotype was seen a handful of times. The rearrangement links TRBV7-2 to TRBJ2-1; D is undetermined. The V end lost 4 bases, the J end lost 4 bases, and 14 bases lay between the germline ends. Looked up from germline, CDR1 is SGHTA and CDR2 is FQGNSA. This CDR3 region has 15 residues. The CDR3 reads CASSSSTMDYNEQFF. The CDR3, as DNA: TGTGCCAGCAGCTCCTCGACGATGGATTACAATGAGCAGTTCTTC.

This rearrangement joins TRBV5-1 to TRBJ2-5, with D uncertain. The CDR3 runs 12 residues. The V gene's germline CDR1 is SGHRS and CDR2 YFSETQ. The V end was cut by 2 bases, the J end by 2 bases, with 4 bases between. The CDR3 DNA reads TGCGCCAGCAGCTTCCAGCAAGAGACCCAGTACTTC. Its protein is CASSFQQETQYF.

The gene calls are TRBV6-5 and TRBJ2-7, with D perhaps being TRBD1 or TRBD2 (7 bases each). Germline CDR1 is MNHEY and CDR2 is SVGAGI. Trimming stripped 5 bases from V and 1 base from J, with 12 bases between. This CDR3 region has 14 residues. The CDR3 DNA follows: TGTGCCAGCAGTACAGCGGGACAGTCCTACGAGCAGTACTTC. Amino acids: CASSTAGQSYEQYF.

This clonotype was counted ten times or more. CDR3 DNA sequence: TGTGCCACCGCAACCGGAGCGACTGCACCCTGGTCCGAGCAGTACTTC. Translating gives CATATGATAPWSEQYF. The chain carries TRBV24-1 and TRBJ2-7; D gene uncertain. The V end was cut by 9 bases, the J end by 6 bases, with 26 bases between. The germline gives CDR1 KGHDR, CDR2 SFDVKD. The CDR3 spans 16 residues.

A word on this clonotype: At one boundary the junction diverges from the germline segment, which might be a read error. The chain is built from TRBV11-2 and TRBJ2-3; D gene uncertain. The CDR3 contains 12 residues. Germline CDR1 is SGHAT and CDR2 is FQNNGV. The chain's CDR3 is CGSSAISDTQYF. Here the CDR3 DNA reads TGTGGCAGCAGCGCGATATCGGATACGCAGTATTTT.

In its sample, this clonotype was seen many times. At one of its ends the junction is not consistent with the germline gene, which may arise from a read error. The J gene is TRBJ2-5, the V gene TRBV12-3 or TRBV12-4, with 7 bases identical to TRBD1. CDR3 length: 14 amino acids. The CDR3 DNA follows: TGTGCCAGCAGCTTAGGGACAGTCCAAGAGACCCAGTACTTC. The encoded protein is CASSLGTVQETQYF.

The chain employs TRBV12-3 or TRBV12-4 and TRBJ1-2, with 7 bases that match TRBD1. The CDR3 consists of 15 residues. J was trimmed by 7 bases and V by 5 bases; bases with no gene match: 13. The CDR3, as DNA: TGTGCCAGCAGTCCATCGACAGGGTTCCTATCTGGCTACACCTTC. It is translated as CASSPSTGFLSGYTF.

The rearrangement uses TRBV7-9 and TRBJ2-5; a possible D gene is TRBD2 (6 bases). CDR1 and CDR2 from the germline V gene are SEHNR and FQNEAQ (reference sequence). The CDR3 is 14 amino acids. The V and J ends lost 2 bases and 5 bases respectively, with 12 bases between them. In DNA, the CDR3 is TGTGCCAGCAGCTTAAGGGGAGGATTGGAGACCCAGTACTTC. Translating gives CASSLRGGLETQYF.

The rearrangement links TRBV6-6 to TRBJ2-7; D unclear. The CDR3 spans 14 residues. V lost 0 bases to trimming and J lost 5 bases, with 11 bases between them. Germline CDR1 is MNHNY and CDR2 is SVGAGI (reference sequence). The CDR3 spells CASSYSLYYHEQYF. DNA of the CDR3: TGTGCCAGCAGTTACTCGCTGTACTACCACGAGCAGTACTTC.

The V gene is TRBV9, the J gene TRBJ2-1, with TRBD1 identical over 9 bases. CDR3 length equals 15 residues. With 4 bases clipped from V and 7 bases from J, the junction kept 9 bases outside the gene matches. The germline V gene has CDR1 SGDLS and CDR2 YYNGEE. The CDR3 DNA reads as TGTGCCAGCAGCCCAGACGGGACAGGGTTGAATGAGCAGTTCTTC. It specifies CASSPDGTGLNEQFF.

This clonotype was detected only a few times. The gene calls are TRBV20-1 and TRBJ2-7; D might be TRBD2 (5 bases). Germline loops: CDR1 DFQATT, CDR2 SNEGSKA (reference sequence). The V gene lost 2 bases and the J gene lost 4 bases, with 15 bases spanning the gap. This CDR3 region has 14 residues. CDR3 in amino acids: CSARLMGETYEQYF. The CDR3 region has the DNA TGCAGTGCTAGACTCATGGGAGAAACTTACGAGCAGTACTTC.

The chain carries TRBV6-6 and TRBJ2-7; 7 bases map to TRBD1. The germline V gene has CDR1 MNHNY and CDR2 SVGAGI (reference sequence). The V and J ends lost 0 bases and 4 bases, in that order; junction bases with no gene match: 3. The CDR3 is 14 amino acids. CDR3 amino acids: CASSYSGQRYEQYF. The CDR3 nucleotides read TGTGCCAGCAGTTACTCGGGACAGCGATACGAGCAGTACTTC.

This clonotype was seen a handful of times. The chain carries TRBV19 and TRBJ1-1; 7 bases are a match to TRBD1. From germline, CDR1 is LNHDA and CDR2 SQIVND (reference sequence). V trimming: 6 bases; J trimming: 2 bases; junction bases outside the gene matches: 6. This CDR3 has 14 residues. The CDR3 protein is CASSVTGRNTEAFF. CDR3 nucleotide sequence: TGTGCCAGTAGCGTGACAGGGCGAAACACTGAAGCTTTCTTT.

This clonotype has at least ten counts. The chain couples TRBV5-1 to TRBJ2-7; 11 nucleotides line up with TRBD2. The CDR3 runs 15 residues. The trim removed 4 bases at V and 2 bases at J, leaving 5 bases unmatched. Germline-derived CDR1 and CDR2 are SGHRS and YFSETQ. The DNA for the CDR3 is TGCGCCAGCAGCCCCACTAGCGGGGGAACCTACGAGCAGTACTTC. Amino acids: CASSPTSGGTYEQYF.

This clonotype was recorded once. This chain joins TRBV7-2 and TRBJ2-4, with a tentative D call TRBD2 (6 bases). Germline loops: CDR1 SGHTA, CDR2 FQGNSA. The CDR3 runs 15 residues. Trimming shortened V by 2 bases and J by 5 bases, and 13 bases separated the two germline ends. The CDR3 reads CASSLFRGRENIQYF. For the CDR3, the DNA is TGTGCCAGCAGCTTATTCCGGGGGAGAGAAAACATTCAGTACTTC.

V gene TRBV9 combines with J gene TRBJ1-4; the D is unclear. Germline CDR1 is SGDLS and CDR2 is YYNGEE. The CDR3 sequence is 15 residues long. The V and J ends lost 0 bases and 6 bases respectively, with 12 bases between them. Written as DNA, the CDR3 is TGTGCCAGCAGCGTAGAAGGGCGGGATTATGAAAAACTGTTTTTT. Translated, it gives CASSVEGRDYEKLFF.

The chain is built from TRBV5-1 and TRBJ1-1; maybe TRBD1 (6 bases). CDR3 length: 11 residues. V was trimmed by 5 bases and J by 8 bases, leaving 10 bases between them. Germline CDR1 reads SGHRS; CDR2 reads YFSETQ. For the CDR3, the DNA is TGCGCCAGCAGTTGGGGGGGCGAAGCTTTCTTT. Translated, it gives CASSWGGEAFF. The full variable domain, its missing parts supplied by reference TRBV5-1 and TRBJ1-1, is KAGVTQTPRYLIKTRGQQVTLSCSPISGHRSVSWYQQTPGQGLQFLFEYFSETQRNKGNFPGRFSGRQFSNSRSEMNVSTLELGDSALYLCASSWGGEAFFGQGTRLTVV.

This clonotype was seen a handful of times. J is TRBJ1-2 and V is TRBV30, with D possibly being TRBD1 (6 bases). V was trimmed by 5 bases and J by 1 base, leaving 14 bases between them. This CDR3 is built from 14 residues. Germline loops: CDR1 GTSNPN, CDR2 SVGIG (reference sequence). The CDR3 protein is CAWDNGQNNYGYTF. The CDR3 DNA is TGTGCCTGGGATAATGGACAGAATAACTATGGCTACACCTTC.

This clonotype was picked up a small number of times. The rearrangement uses TRBV4-3 and TRBJ2-5; the D gene is possibly TRBD1 (5 bases). This CDR3 is 13 amino acids long. Trimming cost V 3 bases and J 5 bases, with 10 bases left between them. Germline loops: CDR1 LGHNA, CDR2 YSLEER. CDR3 bases: TGCGCCAGCAGCCAGGGGCCTATCGAGACCCAGTACTTC. Its translation: CASSQGPIETQYF.

The chain is built from TRBV29-1 and TRBJ2-7; D is perhaps TRBD1 (6 bases). The germline V gene has CDR1 SQVTM and CDR2 ANQGSEA. V lost 2 bases and J lost 0, with 8 bases in between. CDR3 length: 13 amino acids. The CDR3 DNA reads TGCAGCGTTGAAACAGGGAGCTCCTACGAGCAGTACTTC. Residues: CSVETGSSYEQYF.

This clonotype was seen more than once but under ten times. This chain joins TRBV6-5 and TRBJ2-1; 7 bases are a match to TRBD2. The germline gives CDR1 MNHEY, CDR2 SVGAGI. V dropped 2 bases and J dropped 2; count of bases not matched to a gene: 3. The CDR3 has 15 residues. CDR3 nucleotide sequence: TGTGCCAGCAGTTACGGTGCGGGGGCCTACAATGAGCAGTTCTTC. Residues: CASSYGAGAYNEQFF.

The gene calls are TRBV6-1 and TRBJ1-1; 10 bases agree with TRBD1. CDR3 length: 15 residues. The V and J ends lost 2 bases and 6 bases, in that order; junction bases with no gene match: 6. Germline CDR1 is MNHNS and CDR2 is SASEGT. CDR3 coding DNA: TGTGCCAGCAGTGAATTGGGACAGGGGATGGCTGAAGCTTTCTTT. This sequence encodes CASSELGQGMAEAFF.

This clonotype was seen only a few times. The V gene is TRBV10-3, the J gene TRBJ2-7; 7 positions match TRBD1. Germline V gene lookup returns CDR1 ENHRY and CDR2 SYGVKD. The trim removed 5 bases at V and 7 bases at J, leaving 8 bases unmatched. This CDR3 has 13 amino acids. The CDR3 region has the DNA TGTGCCATCAGTTACGACAGGGCCGGAGAGCAGTACTTC. Translation: CAISYDRAGEQYF.

The CDR3 nucleotides read TGTGCCAGCAGTTTATCATCTAGGGGGAAATCAAACAATGAGCAGTTCTTC. Amino acid sequence: CASSLSSRGKSNNEQFF. This chain links TRBV12-3 or TRBV12-4 with TRBJ2-1, with D perhaps matching TRBD1 (6 bases). Trimming removed 2 bases at V and 5 bases at J, with 19 bases between. The CDR3 is 17 residues long.

The chain is built from TRBV9 and TRBJ2-6; 9 bases agree with TRBD1. The CDR3 sequence is 15 residues long. Germline trimming cut 7 bases from V and 3 bases from J; bases unmatched to any gene: 5. Germline values: CDR1 SGDLS, CDR2 YYNGEE. CDR3 sequence reads: CASRDRDGGANVLTF. CDR3 DNA sequence: TGTGCCAGCCGGGACAGGGACGGTGGGGCCAACGTCCTGACTTTC.

This clonotype was seen only a few times. The V and J genes are TRBV2 and TRBJ1-1, with a weak D call TRBD1 (5 bases). Looked up from germline, CDR1 is SNHLY and CDR2 is FYNNEI. Deletions cut 7 bases from V and 4 bases from J, with 13 bases between. The CDR3 totals 13 residues. The CDR3 nucleotides are TGTGCCAGCATAAGTGGAAGGGGCACTGAAGCTTTCTTT. It is translated as CASISGRGTEAFF.

V usage is TRBV10-3 and J usage is TRBJ2-3, with 9 bases lining up with TRBD1. Germline V lookup: CDR1 ENHRY, CDR2 SYGVKD. The CDR3 extends over 14 amino acids. The V gene end was trimmed by 6 bases and the J gene end by 5 bases; junction bases not matched to a gene: 6. The CDR3 here is CAIRQGAGLDTQYF. CDR3 DNA: TGTGCCATCAGACAGGGGGCTGGACTAGATACGCAGTATTTT.

This clonotype was seen a few times. The V and J genes are TRBV7-2 and TRBJ2-3; no clear D gene. Between the trimmed V and J ends, which lost 5 bases and 6 bases, there was a span of 12 bases. The CDR3 has 13 amino acids. Germline CDR1 and CDR2: SGHTA and FQGNSA. CDR3 sequence: CASSERLTDTQYF. CDR3 coding DNA: TGTGCCAGCAGCGAGCGCCTCACCGATACGCAGTATTTT.

This clonotype appeared a few times. This chain connects TRBV3-1 to TRBJ2-5; 7 bases map to TRBD2. Germline V gene sequence: CDR1 LGHDT, CDR2 YNNKEL (reference sequence). V lost 1 base and J lost 0; bases outside the gene matches: 5. This CDR3 has 16 amino acids. In DNA, the CDR3 is TGTGCCAGCAGCCAAGGGCTAGCGGCAAACCAAGAGACCCAGTACTTC. Encoded protein: CASSQGLAANQETQYF.

The chain carries TRBV10-3 and TRBJ2-3, with 8 bases lining up with TRBD2. V was clipped by 11 bases and J by 5 bases; unmatched bases: 9. This CDR3 has 13 residues. The germline V gene encodes CDR1 ENHRY and CDR2 SYGVKD. CDR3 region: CAVSGLGVDTQYF. In DNA, the CDR3 is TGTGCCGTGTCGGGACTAGGAGTAGATACGCAGTATTTT.

This clonotype occurred a few times. This chain joins TRBV5-1 and TRBJ1-1, with D possibly TRBD1 on 6 matching bases. The germline gives CDR1 SGHRS, CDR2 YFSETQ. The CDR3 sequence is 16 residues long. Trimming took off 3 bases at V and 4 bases at J, with 19 bases between the two ends. The CDR3 region has the DNA TGCGCCAGCAGCTCCCCAGGGCAGGGGCTTATCACTGAAGCTTTCTTT. It specifies CASSSPGQGLITEAFF.

The sample holds a few counts of this clonotype. This chain uses TRBV7-9 with TRBJ1-4, with 7 bases aligning to TRBD1. Germline trimming cut 5 bases from V and 7 bases from J; bases unmatched to any gene: 4. Germline CDR1 is SEHNR and CDR2 is FQNEAQ (reference sequence). CDR3 length equals 13 residues. The DNA of the CDR3 is TGTGCCAGCAGCACGGGACAGTCTGAAAAACTGTTTTTT. Translated: CASSTGQSEKLFF.